These T cell receptor beta chains were read from a single sample in a study of blood T cell repertoires in COVID-19. Profiling relied on immunoSEQ multiplex PCR, and the TCRdb table lists in-frame clones only, not all of them. The table shows more than 300,000 clones, with over 90% occurring only once. Material: PBMCs or T cells enriched from blood (not recorded which). These receptors were taken from a woman between 25 and 40 years old who had been exposed to COVID-19. The CDR3 runs from the conserved cysteine through the conserved F or W. The order of the fields is D gene, CDR3 length, J gene, V gene, clone size, CDR3 DNA, CDR3 protein. D genes are given only for firm matches. Rows may omit the clone size; those that give it use once, few, many or a size class.

d_call: TRBD2
cdr3_length: 16
j_call: TRBJ2-1
v_call: TRBV4-3
clone_size: once
cdr3_nt: TGCGCCAGCAGCCAAGATCTCGCTAGCGGGGGCGCTGAGCAGTTCTTC
cdr3_aa: CASSQDLASGGAEQFF

d_call: TRBD1
cdr3_length: 15
j_call: TRBJ2-7
v_call: TRBV13
clone_size: NA
cdr3_nt: TGTGCCAGCAGCTTAGGGACAGGGAAGTCCTACGAGCAGTACTTC
cdr3_aa: CASSLGTGKSYEQYF

d_call: TRBD1
cdr3_length: 16
j_call: TRBJ2-7
v_call: TRBV5-1
clone_size: NA
cdr3_nt: TGCGCCAGCAGCGCGTCCCGGGACAGGGGTTCAAACGAGCAGTACTTC
cdr3_aa: CASSASRDRGSNEQYF

d_call: TRBD2
cdr3_length: 15
j_call: TRBJ2-7
v_call: TRBV5-4
clone_size: NA
cdr3_nt: TGTGCCAGCAGCTTCACTAGCGGGGGTACCTACGAGCAGTACTTC
cdr3_aa: CASSFTSGGTYEQYF

d_call: TRBD1
cdr3_length: 14
j_call: TRBJ2-7
v_call: TRBV6-5
clone_size: NA
cdr3_nt: TGTGCCAGCAGTTACGCACAGGGGGCTTTCGAGCAGTACTTC
cdr3_aa: CASSYAQGAFEQYF

d_call: TRBD1
cdr3_length: 15
j_call: TRBJ1-2
v_call: TRBV4-1
clone_size: once
cdr3_nt: TGCGCCAGCAGCCAAGATCGGGGGACAGTCTATGGCTACACCTTC
cdr3_aa: CASSQDRGTVYGYTF

d_call: TRBD2
cdr3_length: 15
j_call: TRBJ2-1
v_call: TRBV2
clone_size: few
cdr3_nt: TGTGCCAGCAGTGATACTAGCGGGTCCTACAATGAGCAGTTCTTC
cdr3_aa: CASSDTSGSYNEQFF

d_call: TRBD2
cdr3_length: 16
j_call: TRBJ2-2
v_call: TRBV13
clone_size: NA
cdr3_nt: TGTGCCAGCAGCTTACGACTAGCCGGGGACACCGGGGAGCTGTTTTTT
cdr3_aa: CASSLRLAGDTGELFF

d_call: NA
cdr3_length: 12
j_call: TRBJ1-1
v_call: TRBV6-5
clone_size: NA
cdr3_nt: TGTGCCAGCAGTTACGGGGGGTTTGAAGCTTTCTTT
cdr3_aa: CASSYGGFEAFF

d_call: NA
cdr3_length: 13
j_call: TRBJ1-2
v_call: TRBV19
clone_size: NA
cdr3_nt: TGTGCCAGTAGTTCTATTTACAGATATGGCTACACCTTC
cdr3_aa: CASSSIYRYGYTF

d_call: NA
cdr3_length: 13
j_call: TRBJ1-5
v_call: TRBV12-3/TRBV12-4
clone_size: NA
cdr3_nt: TGTGCCAGCACAAGCTATAGCAATCAGCCCCAGCATTTT
cdr3_aa: CASTSYSNQPQHF

d_call: TRBD1
cdr3_length: 15
j_call: TRBJ1-1
v_call: TRBV24-1
clone_size: NA
cdr3_nt: TGTGCCACCAGTGACACCGGGACAGGGAACACTGAAGCTTTCTTT
cdr3_aa: CATSDTGTGNTEAFF

d_call: NA
cdr3_length: 11
j_call: TRBJ2-3
v_call: TRBV20-1
clone_size: NA
cdr3_nt: TGCGCATCCCCACTGGCAGATACGCAGTATTTT
cdr3_aa: CASPLADTQYF

d_call: NA
cdr3_length: 13
j_call: TRBJ1-5
v_call: TRBV2
clone_size: once
cdr3_nt: TGTGCCAGCAAAGTAACAGGGAATCAGCCCCAGCATTTT
cdr3_aa: CASKVTGNQPQHF

d_call: TRBD1
cdr3_length: 16
j_call: TRBJ2-7
v_call: TRBV7-2
clone_size: NA
cdr3_nt: TGTGCCAGCAGCTTAGGTGGAGCAGGGGGCCCCTACGAGCAGTACTTC
cdr3_aa: CASSLGGAGGPYEQYF

d_call: TRBD1
cdr3_length: 15
j_call: TRBJ2-2
v_call: TRBV7-3
clone_size: NA
cdr3_nt: TGTGCCAGCAGCTTACAGGGGGCGGGAACCGGGGAGCTGTTTTTT
cdr3_aa: CASSLQGAGTGELFF

d_call: TRBD1
cdr3_length: 14
j_call: TRBJ1-2
v_call: TRBV6-2/TRBV6-3
clone_size: NA
cdr3_nt: TGTGCCAGCAGTTACAGAGGGACAGGCTATGGCTACACCTTC
cdr3_aa: CASSYRGTGYGYTF

d_call: NA
cdr3_length: 15
j_call: TRBJ1-1
v_call: TRBV5-6
clone_size: NA
cdr3_nt: TGTGCCAGCAGCCCGGCGGGGGCAGGGGCTACTGAAGCTTTCTTT
cdr3_aa: CASSPAGAGATEAFF

d_call: NA
cdr3_length: 15
j_call: TRBJ1-6
v_call: TRBV5-6
clone_size: NA
cdr3_nt: TGTGCCAGCAGCTTGGGGGCCGGCTATAATTCACCCCTCCACTTT
cdr3_aa: CASSLGAGYNSPLHF

d_call: TRBD2
cdr3_length: 18
j_call: TRBJ2-1
v_call: TRBV7-9
clone_size: NA
cdr3_nt: TGTGCCAGCAGCTTAGTTTATCGACCTAGCGGGGGGTCGAATGAGCAGTTCTTC
cdr3_aa: CASSLVYRPSGGSNEQFF

d_call: NA
cdr3_length: 14
j_call: TRBJ1-5
v_call: TRBV4-1
clone_size: NA
cdr3_nt: TGCGCCAGCAGCCAAGAGGAGATAAATCAGCCCCAGCATTTT
cdr3_aa: CASSQEEINQPQHF

d_call: NA
cdr3_length: 14
j_call: TRBJ1-6
v_call: TRBV18
clone_size: NA
cdr3_nt: TGTGCCAGCTCACCACAGACAGCTGATTCACCCCTCCACTTT
cdr3_aa: CASSPQTADSPLHF

d_call: TRBD1
cdr3_length: 14
j_call: TRBJ2-7
v_call: TRBV10-3
clone_size: NA
cdr3_nt: TGTGCCATCAGCCCCGGGACAGGGGGCGCTTCATGGTACTTC
cdr3_aa: CAISPGTGGASWYF

d_call: NA
cdr3_length: 16
j_call: TRBJ2-3
v_call: TRBV19
clone_size: NA
cdr3_nt: TGTGCCAGTGGTCGATTAGGCGGGGATAGCACAGATACGCAGTATTTT
cdr3_aa: CASGRLGGDSTDTQYF

d_call: NA
cdr3_length: 14
j_call: TRBJ2-7
v_call: TRBV3-1/TRBV3-2
clone_size: NA
cdr3_nt: TGTGCCAGCAGCCGATCTCAGGGGACCTACGAGCAGTACTTC
cdr3_aa: CASSRSQGTYEQYF

d_call: TRBD1
cdr3_length: 16
j_call: TRBJ1-2
v_call: TRBV4-2
clone_size: NA
cdr3_nt: TGTGCCAGCAGCCGGCCTTCGGGGACAGGGGGCTATGGCTACACCTTC
cdr3_aa: CASSRPSGTGGYGYTF

d_call: TRBD1
cdr3_length: 15
j_call: TRBJ1-2
v_call: TRBV6-5
clone_size: NA
cdr3_nt: TGTGCCAGCAGTCTAACAGGGGTTCCAGGCTATGGCTACACCTTC
cdr3_aa: CASSLTGVPGYGYTF

d_call: NA
cdr3_length: 14
j_call: TRBJ2-7
v_call: TRBV27
clone_size: NA
cdr3_nt: TGTGCCAGCAGAGACAGCCCGGTAGGCTACGAGCAGTACTTC
cdr3_aa: CASRDSPVGYEQYF

d_call: TRBD2
cdr3_length: 19
j_call: TRBJ2-3
v_call: TRBV7-9
clone_size: NA
cdr3_nt: TGTGCCAGCAGCCGACATTTGGGGACACTAGCGGGGGGCACAGATACGCAGTATTTT
cdr3_aa: CASSRHLGTLAGGTDTQYF

d_call: TRBD1
cdr3_length: 12
j_call: TRBJ2-2
v_call: TRBV19
clone_size: NA
cdr3_nt: TGTGCCAGTACAGGGGGCAGCGGGGAGCTGTTTTTT
cdr3_aa: CASTGGSGELFF

d_call: NA
cdr3_length: 14
j_call: TRBJ1-1
v_call: TRBV9
clone_size: NA
cdr3_nt: TGTGCCAGCAGCTCCTCCGGAGGGATATACGAAGCTTTCTTT
cdr3_aa: CASSSSGGIYEAFF

d_call: NA
cdr3_length: 15
j_call: TRBJ2-2
v_call: TRBV6-6
clone_size: NA
cdr3_nt: TGTGCCAGCAGTCCCGGGGGACTGGAGGCCGGGGAGCTGTTTTTT
cdr3_aa: CASSPGGLEAGELFF

d_call: NA
cdr3_length: 15
j_call: TRBJ2-2
v_call: TRBV4-1
clone_size: NA
cdr3_nt: TGCGCCAGCAGCCAGACAGCCTCGAACACCGGGGAGCTGTTTTTT
cdr3_aa: CASSQTASNTGELFF

d_call: NA
cdr3_length: 13
j_call: TRBJ1-2
v_call: TRBV6-5
clone_size: NA
cdr3_nt: TGTGCCACCCCCCGGGGGTGGAACTATGGCTACACCTTC
cdr3_aa: CATPRGWNYGYTF

d_call: NA
cdr3_length: 14
j_call: TRBJ1-2
v_call: TRBV4-2
clone_size: NA
cdr3_nt: TGTGCCAGCAGCCTTGACGGTCCGGGAAGAGGCTACACCTTC
cdr3_aa: CASSLDGPGRGYTF

d_call: NA
cdr3_length: 16
j_call: TRBJ1-5
v_call: TRBV19
clone_size: NA
cdr3_nt: TGTGCCAGTACCCCCCTCGGGGGGCACGGCAATCAGCCCCAGCATTTT
cdr3_aa: CASTPLGGHGNQPQHF

d_call: TRBD1
cdr3_length: 16
j_call: TRBJ2-2
v_call: TRBV4-3
clone_size: NA
cdr3_nt: TGCGCCAGCAGCCAAGGACAGGGGCGGTACACCGGGGAGCTGTTTTTT
cdr3_aa: CASSQGQGRYTGELFF

d_call: NA
cdr3_length: 16
j_call: TRBJ1-3
v_call: TRBV19
clone_size: NA
cdr3_nt: TGTGCCAGTAGTATCCTGAGGGCATCGACAGGAAACACCATATATTTT
cdr3_aa: CASSILRASTGNTIYF

d_call: TRBD1
cdr3_length: 15
j_call: TRBJ1-2
v_call: TRBV7-9
clone_size: NA
cdr3_nt: TGTGCCAGCAGACGAGTGGACAGGGGGGACTATGGCTACACCTTC
cdr3_aa: CASRRVDRGDYGYTF

d_call: TRBD1
cdr3_length: 14
j_call: TRBJ1-5
v_call: TRBV6-5
clone_size: NA
cdr3_nt: TGTGCCAGCACGACAGGGGGCGGAGGGCAGCCCCAGCATTTT
cdr3_aa: CASTTGGGGQPQHF

d_call: NA
cdr3_length: 16
j_call: TRBJ1-1
v_call: TRBV11-2
clone_size: NA
cdr3_nt: TGTGCCAGCAGCTCCAGAGATGGGGGCGCGGGCACTGAAGCTTTCTTT
cdr3_aa: CASSSRDGGAGTEAFF

d_call: NA
cdr3_length: 13
j_call: TRBJ1-2
v_call: TRBV19
clone_size: NA
cdr3_nt: TGTGCCAGTAGTATCGGGACAAACTATGGCTACACCTTC
cdr3_aa: CASSIGTNYGYTF

d_call: NA
cdr3_length: 15
j_call: TRBJ1-1
v_call: TRBV30
clone_size: NA
cdr3_nt: TGTGCCTGGAGTGCCCTTGGGGGGGGGAACACTGAAGCTTTCTTT
cdr3_aa: CAWSALGGGNTEAFF

d_call: TRBD2
cdr3_length: 15
j_call: TRBJ2-3
v_call: TRBV19
clone_size: once
cdr3_nt: TGTGCCAGTAGTAGGACTAGCGGGCGGCAAGATACGCAGTATTTT
cdr3_aa: CASSRTSGRQDTQYF

d_call: NA
cdr3_length: 14
j_call: TRBJ1-5
v_call: TRBV18
clone_size: NA
cdr3_nt: TGTGCCAGCTCACGAGGGAATGGCAATCAGCCCCAGCATTTT
cdr3_aa: CASSRGNGNQPQHF

d_call: NA
cdr3_length: 13
j_call: TRBJ1-1
v_call: TRBV7-9
clone_size: NA
cdr3_nt: TGTGCCAGCAGGGGCCAGCCCAACACTGAAGCTTTCTTT
cdr3_aa: CASRGQPNTEAFF

d_call: NA
cdr3_length: 13
j_call: TRBJ2-7
v_call: TRBV18
clone_size: NA
cdr3_nt: TGTGCCAGCTCACCACCTATCTCCTACGAGCAGTACTTC
cdr3_aa: CASSPPISYEQYF

d_call: NA
cdr3_length: 15
j_call: TRBJ2-3
v_call: TRBV3-1/TRBV3-2
clone_size: NA
cdr3_nt: TGTGCCAGCAGCCCAACAGGGATTGGGTCAGATACGCAGTATTTT
cdr3_aa: CASSPTGIGSDTQYF

d_call: NA
cdr3_length: 14
j_call: TRBJ2-7
v_call: TRBV5-1
clone_size: NA
cdr3_nt: TGCGCCAGCAGCTTGTATCCGAGCTCCTACGAGCAGTACTTC
cdr3_aa: CASSLYPSSYEQYF

d_call: NA
cdr3_length: 12
j_call: TRBJ1-2
v_call: TRBV6-5
clone_size: NA
cdr3_nt: TGTGCCAGCTGGCAGGGTGTCCTTGGCTACACCTTC
cdr3_aa: CASWQGVLGYTF

d_call: NA
cdr3_length: 16
j_call: TRBJ1-1
v_call: TRBV5-6
clone_size: NA
cdr3_nt: TGTGCCAGCAGCAGGGGCGCGCGATCAATGAACACTGAAGCTTTCTTT
cdr3_aa: CASSRGARSMNTEAFF

d_call: NA
cdr3_length: 14
j_call: TRBJ1-3
v_call: TRBV4-1
clone_size: NA
cdr3_nt: TGCGCCAGCAGCCAAAACCCCACCGAGAACACCATATATTTT
cdr3_aa: CASSQNPTENTIYF

d_call: TRBD1
cdr3_length: 15
j_call: TRBJ2-7
v_call: TRBV5-4
clone_size: NA
cdr3_nt: TGTGCCAGCAGCGCCTACCGGGACAGGGGCCACGAGCAGTACTTC
cdr3_aa: CASSAYRDRGHEQYF

d_call: NA
cdr3_length: 13
j_call: TRBJ2-7
v_call: TRBV29-1
clone_size: once
cdr3_nt: TGCAGCGTGGACCCGGGACAACCCTACGAGCAGTACTTC
cdr3_aa: CSVDPGQPYEQYF

d_call: NA
cdr3_length: 15
j_call: TRBJ1-1
v_call: TRBV7-8
clone_size: NA
cdr3_nt: TGTGCCAGCAGCTTTAGTATGAGGATGAACACTGAAGCTTTCTTT
cdr3_aa: CASSFSMRMNTEAFF